Presented here are 13 T cell receptor beta chains from one specimen sequenced in a study of T cell changes during pregnancy in multiple sclerosis. Libraries were prepared by immunoSEQ multiplex PCR; TCRdb keeps only in-frame clonotypes and omits some of them. The sample includes 50,000 to 70,000 clones, 75% to 95% of them seen just once. The source material was peripheral blood, sampled after pregnancy. These receptors were taken from a female donor in good health, enrolled as a control in a pregnancy study.

The rearrangement uses TRBV10-3 and TRBJ1-2; 7 bases are shared with TRBD1. The J segment lost 6 bases and the V segment lost 4 bases, leaving 17 bases of the junction unmatched. The germline V gene encodes CDR1 ENHRY and CDR2 SYGVKD. CDR3 length equals 17 residues. This CDR3 is CAISADRDGSSLNGYTF. DNA of the CDR3: TGTGCCATCAGTGCCGACAGGGACGGGTCCAGCCTAAATGGCTACACCTTC.

The V gene is TRBV19, the J gene TRBJ1-2; 8 bases agree with TRBD1. CDR3 length: 14 residues. The ends lost 6 bases at V and 0 bases at J; junction bases unmatched: 3. Germline V CDR1 and CDR2: LNHDA, SQIVND (reference sequence). The CDR3 DNA is TGTGCCAGTAGCAGGACAGGGCCTAACTATGGCTACACCTTC. Protein sequence: CASSRTGPNYGYTF.

The V call is TRBV6-1, the J call TRBJ1-3, with 7 positions matching TRBD1. Germline trimming cut 5 bases from V and 4 bases from J; bases unmatched to any gene: 8. CDR3 length: 15 residues. Germline V gene lookup returns CDR1 MNHNS and CDR2 SASEGT. CDR3 amino acids: CASSLQQGSGNTIYF. CDR3 bases: TGTGCCAGCAGTTTACAACAGGGGTCCGGAAACACCATATATTTT.

The J gene is TRBJ1-1, the V gene TRBV18, with 10 positions matching TRBD1. Germline CDR1 is KGHSH and CDR2 is LQKENI. The CDR3 covers 15 residues. Unmatched junction bases numbered 6, after V lost 3 bases and J lost 5 bases. CDR3 DNA: TGTGCCAGCTCACCCCAGGGACAGGGGAGAACTGAAGCTTTCTTT. Translating it yields CASSPQGQGRTEAFF.

This chain connects TRBV29-1 to TRBJ1-1, with D perhaps TRBD1 (6 bases). V lost 6 bases, J lost 1 base, and 18 bases lay in between. From germline, CDR1 is SQVTM and CDR2 ANQGSEA. The CDR3 has 15 amino acids. CDR3 sequence (DNA): TGCAGCGTCTTACAAAGACAGGTTCCGAACACTGAAGCTTTCTTT. This encodes CSVLQRQVPNTEAFF.

J is TRBJ1-1 and V is TRBV27, with D perhaps TRBD1 (6 bases). In germline, CDR1 is MNHEY, CDR2 SMNVEV (reference sequence). The length of the CDR3 is 16 residues. V lost 5 bases and J lost 2, with 18 bases in between. The CDR3 is CASSLRLSGANTEAFF. The CDR3 DNA reads TGTGCCAGCAGTCTAAGACTCTCAGGGGCAAACACTGAAGCTTTCTTT.

This sequence joins TRBV7-8 and TRBJ1-1; 10 bases line up with TRBD1. The junction had 4 bases not matched to a gene; V was cut back by 5 bases and J by 1 base. Per germline, CDR1 SGHVS and CDR2 FQNEAQ. This CDR3 has 15 amino acids. DNA of the CDR3: TGTGCCAGCAGCCCGCGGACAGGGGGGAACACTGAAGCTTTCTTT. Its translation: CASSPRTGGNTEAFF.

The chain is built from TRBV7-9 and TRBJ1-1; D gene uncertain. This CDR3 has 14 residues. The germline CDR1 and CDR2 sequences are SEHNR and FQNEAQ (reference sequence). Trimming took off 4 bases at V and 1 base at J, with 10 bases between the two ends. For the CDR3, the DNA is TGTGCCAGCAGCTCTCTAAACGAGAACACTGAAGCTTTCTTT. Its protein is CASSSLNENTEAFF. The full variable domain, completed using reference TRBV7-9 and TRBJ1-1, is DTGVSQNPRHKITKRGQNVTFRCDPISEHNRLYWYRQTLGQGPEFLTYFQNEAQLEKSRLLSDRFSAERPKGSFSTLEIQRTEQGDSAMYLCASSSLNENTEAFFGQGTRLTVV.

V gene TRBV6-1 combines with J gene TRBJ2-7; D is perhaps TRBD2 (5 bases). Germline V gene sequence: CDR1 MNHNS, CDR2 SASEGT. Trimming cost V 3 bases and J 4 bases, with 16 bases left between them. The CDR3 has 15 residues. The CDR3 region has the DNA TGTGCCAGCAGTGAGATGACGGGGATGGGATACGAGCAGTACTTC. This sequence encodes CASSEMTGMGYEQYF.

V usage is TRBV5-1 and J usage is TRBJ1-4; 12 positions match TRBD1. In germline, CDR1 is SGHRS, CDR2 YFSETQ. J gave up 6 bases and V 4 bases, and 7 bases lay outside the gene matches. The CDR3 totals 16 residues. CDR3 DNA sequence: TGCGCCAGCAGCGTGGGACAGGGGGCGCGTCATGAAAAACTGTTTTTT. Translation: CASSVGQGARHEKLFF.

The genes are TRBV2 and TRBJ1-3, with TRBD1 as a possible D gene (6 bases). CDR3 length: 13 amino acids. Germline V gene data show CDR1 as SNHLY and CDR2 as FYNNEI. Trimming took off 4 bases at V and 4 bases at J, with 8 bases between the two ends. The CDR3 loop is CASSGQEGNTIYF. For the CDR3, the DNA is TGTGCCAGCAGTGGACAGGAAGGAAACACCATATATTTT.

The rearrangement links TRBV25-1 to TRBJ2-3, with 10 positions matching TRBD1. Germline CDR1 MGHDK, CDR2 SYGVNS. The V and J ends lost 3 bases and 6 bases, in that order; junction bases with no gene match: 6. The CDR3 totals 15 residues. The CDR3 DNA reads as TGTGCCAGCAGTGAGGGACAGGGGCGGGGGGATACGCAGTATTTT. It is translated as CASSEGQGRGDTQYF.

The chain combines TRBV5-6 with TRBJ1-4; D is unclear. Trimming took 0 bases from V and 8 from J, leaving 14 bases between them. The CDR3 has 15 amino acids. CDR1 SGHDT and CDR2 YYEEEE come from the germline V gene. The CDR3 is CASSLGFGVGEKLFF. The CDR3 nucleotides are TGTGCCAGCAGCTTGGGGTTCGGGGTTGGAGAAAAACTGTTTTTT. Using reference TRBV5-6 and TRBJ1-4 for the parts outside the CDR3, the full variable domain is DAGVTQSPTHLIKTRGQQVTLRCSPKSGHDTVSWYQQALGQGPQFIFQYYEEEERQRGNFPDRFSGHQFPNYSSELNVNALLLGDSALYLCASSLGFGVGEKLFFGSGTQLSVL.